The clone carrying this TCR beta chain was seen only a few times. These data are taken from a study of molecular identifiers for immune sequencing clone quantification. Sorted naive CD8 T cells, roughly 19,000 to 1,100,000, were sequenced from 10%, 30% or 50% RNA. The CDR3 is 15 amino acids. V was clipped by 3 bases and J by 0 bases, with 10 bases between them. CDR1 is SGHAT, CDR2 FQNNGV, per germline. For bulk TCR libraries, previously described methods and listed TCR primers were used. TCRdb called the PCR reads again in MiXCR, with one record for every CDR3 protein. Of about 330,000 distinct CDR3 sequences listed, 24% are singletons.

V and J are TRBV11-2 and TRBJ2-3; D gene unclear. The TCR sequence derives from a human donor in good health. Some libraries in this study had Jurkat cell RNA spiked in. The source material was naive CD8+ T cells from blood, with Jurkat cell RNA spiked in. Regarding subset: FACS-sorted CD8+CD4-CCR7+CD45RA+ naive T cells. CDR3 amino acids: CASSLDGLSTDTQYF. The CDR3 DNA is TGTGCCAGCAGCTTGGACGGGTTAAGCACAGATACGCAGTATTTT. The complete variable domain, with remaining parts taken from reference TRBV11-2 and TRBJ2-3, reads EAGVAQSPRYKIIEKRQSVAFWCNPISGHATLYWYQQILGQGPKLLIQFQNNGVVDDSQLPKDRFSAERLKGVDSTLKIQPAKLEDSAVYLCASSLDGLSTDTQYFGPGTRLTVL.